This T cell receptor (beta chain) was recorded in a study of tumor-infiltrating lymphocytes in primary liver carcinoma. From around 500 ng of total RNA, TCR beta-specific cDNA was reverse-transcribed using a constant-region primer. A slightly modified ARM-PCR protocol with three nested multiplex PCR rounds produced these TCR beta libraries. Primers for the first two PCR rounds were TRBV1-TRBV30 forward primers and a C-beta reverse primer (around 10 cycles per round). MiXCR, run by TCRdb on the multiplex PCR reads, gives a single entry per CDR3 protein. The profile shows 95,000 to 150,000 distinct CDR3 sequences, under 70% of them singletons. The CDR3 length is 16 residues. V lost 8 bases and J lost 9, with 29 bases in between. In germline, CDR1 is SGHNT, CDR2 YENEEA. Taking about 17-31 mg of unsorted bulk tissue, the authors co-extracted RNA and DNA. About this clonotype itself: It may be a read error: a sequence one base away is much more abundant. Since no conserved phenylalanine or tryptophan closes the CDR3, a read error is the likely cause.

The chain couples TRBV11-3 to TRBJ2-7; D is possibly TRBD2 (6 bases). Sequencing used tumor-adjacent normal liver tissue. The TCR sequence derives from an older woman with primary liver carcinoma and hepatitis B virus infection. CDR3 in DNA: TGTGCCAGCCCTGTATGGAGGGAGGATGCCCTAACGAGGCAGTACTCC. Translating gives CASPVWREDALTRQYS.